This paragraph reports one T cell receptor beta chain. The antigen is not known. 13 Jbeta primers and 60 Vbeta primers were used for the PCR. Sequenced by immunoSEQ multiplex PCR; TCRdb stores in-frame clones only, minus some. Of approximately 280,000 clones listed, about 90% were seen once; the top ten hold approximately 2.4%. The sample is drawn from a study of cytomegalovirus exposure and HLA in healthy donors. Broader study findings: An analysis was carried out later, and it reportedly showed fewer N-insertions in an Asian-associated ancestry cluster than the roughly 670-donor mean.

The CDR3 consists of 17 residues. From germline, CDR1 is SNHLY and CDR2 FYNNEI. The V and J ends lost 5 bases and 2 bases, in that order; junction bases with no gene match: 10. Sequencing used PBMCs. The V gene is TRBV2, the J gene TRBJ2-3; 10 bases are shared with TRBD2. The receptor's source is a woman aged 18-35 years in good health and CMV-seronegative. DNA for the CDR3: TGTGCCAGCAGTAGAGGGCTAGCGGGGGCAACCACAGATACGCAGTATTTT. Translating it yields CASSRGLAGATTDTQYF.